A selection of T cell receptor beta chains follows, all from one sample in a study of blood T cell repertoires in COVID-19. Profiling relied on immunoSEQ multiplex PCR, and the TCRdb table lists in-frame clones only, not all of them. In the table there are about 220,000 clones, about four fifths of which are singletons. The source material was PBMCs or T cells enriched from blood (not recorded which). These receptors originate from a woman aged 40 to 49 who had recovered from COVID-19. Each CDR3 is given with its conserved first and last residue. D genes are given only for firm matches. The listing skips clone size in some rows; elsewhere it reads once, few, many or a size class.

J: TRBJ2-5; V: TRBV5-4; length: 14; size: -; D: -; DNA: TGTGCCAGCAGCTTGGGGAGTCTCCAAGAGACCCAGTACTTC; CDR3: CASSLGSLQETQYF
J: TRBJ1-5; V: TRBV7-2; length: 13; size: -; D: -; DNA: TGTGCCAGCAGCTCAGGGGGCAATCAGCCCCAGCATTTT; CDR3: CASSSGGNQPQHF
J: TRBJ2-3; V: TRBV9; length: 15; size: -; D: TRBD2; DNA: TGTGCCAGCAGCCCCAGTGCTAGCGGGAGTGATACGCAGTATTTT; CDR3: CASSPSASGSDTQYF
J: TRBJ1-6; V: TRBV10-3; length: 15; size: -; D: TRBD1; DNA: TGTGCCATCAGTGAAACCGGGACAGGGAATTCACCCCTCCACTTT; CDR3: CAISETGTGNSPLHF
J: TRBJ1-4; V: TRBV2; length: 14; size: -; D: TRBD1; DNA: TGTGCCAGCAGACGGGACAGGGGGCGAGAAAAACTGTTTTTT; CDR3: CASRRDRGREKLFF
J: TRBJ1-6; V: TRBV5-6; length: 16; size: -; D: -; DNA: TGTGCCAGCAGGGATTCGCGACAGACTCTTAATTCACCCCTCCACTTT; CDR3: CASRDSRQTLNSPLHF
J: TRBJ2-3; V: TRBV6-2/TRBV6-3; length: 17; size: -; D: TRBD2; DNA: TGTGCCAGCAGTTATAGCGGGGTGACGTTTGGCACAGATACGCAGTATTTT; CDR3: CASSYSGVTFGTDTQYF
J: TRBJ2-1; V: TRBV6-1; length: 17; size: -; D: TRBD2; DNA: TGTGCCAGCAGTGCCCCTGTTAGCGGGAGGATCTACAATGAGCAGTTCTTC; CDR3: CASSAPVSGRIYNEQFF
J: TRBJ2-3; V: TRBV24-1; length: 14; size: once; D: -; DNA: TGTGCCACCAGTGACCCTAGTCGAACAGATACGCAGTATTTT; CDR3: CATSDPSRTDTQYF
J: TRBJ2-3; V: TRBV5-1; length: 16; size: -; D: -; DNA: TGCGCCAGCAGCGTTGCGGCGGGGGCGAACCCAGATACGCAGTATTTT; CDR3: CASSVAAGANPDTQYF
J: TRBJ1-5; V: TRBV5-5; length: 13; size: -; D: -; DNA: TGTGCCAGCAGCTTAAACACCAATCAGCCCCAGCATTTT; CDR3: CASSLNTNQPQHF
J: TRBJ1-1; V: TRBV30; length: 14; size: -; D: -; DNA: TGTGCCTGGAGTAGTATGGGGGGGTACACTGAAGCTTTCTTT; CDR3: CAWSSMGGYTEAFF
J: TRBJ1-4; V: TRBV28; length: 16; size: -; D: TRBD1; DNA: TGTGCCAGCAGTCCGCAGACAGGGGGACGAAGTGAAAAACTGTTTTTT; CDR3: CASSPQTGGRSEKLFF
J: TRBJ2-2; V: TRBV6-5; length: 16; size: -; D: TRBD1; DNA: TGTGCCAGCAGTTACTCGACAGGGGGCGCGGCCGGGGAGCTGTTTTTT; CDR3: CASSYSTGGAAGELFF
J: TRBJ2-1; V: TRBV19; length: 15; size: -; D: TRBD2; DNA: TGTGCCAGTAGTATTCCCAGCGGGAGTCGGCATGAGCAGTTCTTC; CDR3: CASSIPSGSRHEQFF
J: TRBJ2-7; V: TRBV3-1/TRBV3-2; length: 14; size: -; D: -; DNA: TGTGCCAGCAGCCTAAGGGCCGACAGCTACGAGCAGTACTTC; CDR3: CASSLRADSYEQYF
J: TRBJ2-2; V: TRBV7-9; length: 16; size: -; D: TRBD2; DNA: TGTGCCAGCAGAATCTACAGTAGCGGGAGAACCGGGGAGCTGTTTTTT; CDR3: CASRIYSSGRTGELFF
J: TRBJ1-2; V: TRBV12-3/TRBV12-4; length: 13; size: -; D: -; DNA: TGTGCCAGCCTTAGTCAGTGGAGCTATGGCTACACCTTC; CDR3: CASLSQWSYGYTF
J: TRBJ2-3; V: TRBV12-5; length: 14; size: -; D: -; DNA: TGTGCTAGTGGTCTCGACTCTAGCACAGATACGCAGTATTTT; CDR3: CASGLDSSTDTQYF
J: TRBJ2-3; V: TRBV5-1; length: 13; size: -; D: -; DNA: TGCGCCAGCAGCTTGTCTGGCTTAGATACGCAGTATTTT; CDR3: CASSLSGLDTQYF